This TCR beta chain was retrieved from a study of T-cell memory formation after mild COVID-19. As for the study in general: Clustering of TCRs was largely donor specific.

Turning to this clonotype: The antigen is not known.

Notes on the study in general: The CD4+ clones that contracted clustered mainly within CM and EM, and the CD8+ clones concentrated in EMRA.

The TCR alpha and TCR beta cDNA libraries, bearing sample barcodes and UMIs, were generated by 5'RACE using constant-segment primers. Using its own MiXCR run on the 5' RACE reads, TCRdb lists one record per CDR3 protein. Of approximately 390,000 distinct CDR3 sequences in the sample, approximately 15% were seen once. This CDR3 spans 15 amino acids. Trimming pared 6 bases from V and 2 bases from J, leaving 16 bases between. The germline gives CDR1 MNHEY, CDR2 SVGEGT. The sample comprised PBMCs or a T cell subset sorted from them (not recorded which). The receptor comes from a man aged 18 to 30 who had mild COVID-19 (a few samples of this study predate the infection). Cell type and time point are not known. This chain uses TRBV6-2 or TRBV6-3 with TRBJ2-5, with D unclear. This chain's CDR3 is CASRQRGPHQETQYF. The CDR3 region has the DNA TGTGCCAGCAGACAAAGAGGACCCCATCAAGAGACCCAGTACTTC.